One sample yielded the 4 T cell receptor beta chains listed below, sequenced in a study of T cells in localized non-small cell lung cancer. Assay used: immunoSEQ multiplex PCR; TCRdb lists only in-frame clones, some missing. The profile shows about 33,000 clones, roughly 90% of them singletons. Sequences were derived from peripheral blood, sampled before any cancer treatment. Receptor source: a man between 35 and 75 years old with stage I lung adenocarcinoma.

This rearrangement joins TRBV9 to TRBJ1-1, with D unclear. Germline V CDR1 and CDR2: SGDLS, YYNGEE. The CDR3 runs to 15 residues. V lost 4 bases and J lost 0, with 13 bases in between. The CDR3 sequence: CASSPRQALNTEAFF. CDR3 sequence (DNA): TGTGCCAGCAGCCCCCGACAAGCCCTGAACACTGAAGCTTTCTTT.

The chain couples TRBV9 to TRBJ2-5; 11 bases match TRBD1. Trimming took 3 bases from V and 5 from J; bases not matched to a gene: 3. The CDR3 totals 14 residues. CDR1 and CDR2 from the germline V gene are SGDLS and YYNGEE. CDR3 amino acids: CASSAWTGGETQYF. DNA for the CDR3: TGTGCCAGCAGCGCCTGGACAGGGGGCGAGACCCAGTACTTC.

The chain uses TRBV5-1 and TRBJ2-3; the D is unclear. The CDR3 is 14 residues long. Germline assignment: CDR1 SGHRS and CDR2 YFSETQ. The germline V and J ends were trimmed by 4 bases and 6 bases, with 15 bases remaining between them. The CDR3 reads CASSPARLSDTQYF. DNA for the CDR3: TGCGCCAGCAGCCCTGCAAGGTTGTCGGATACGCAGTATTTT.

The chain combines TRBV19 with TRBJ2-7; 7 nucleotides line up with TRBD1. The CDR3 covers 14 residues. Germline CDR1 reads LNHDA; CDR2 reads SQIVND (reference sequence). The V gene end was trimmed by 6 bases and the J gene end by 2 bases; junction bases not matched to a gene: 7. The CDR3: CASSRDSSAYEQYF. The CDR3 coding sequence is TGTGCCAGTAGCAGGGACAGTAGTGCCTACGAGCAGTACTTC.